Each of the 7 T cell receptor beta chains below was sequenced from the same sample in a study of monozygotic twins with inflammatory bowel disease. With the 5' RACE reads reprocessed, TCRdb shows one record per CDR3 protein and no DNA. This sample's clone table lists approximately 330,000 distinct CDR3 sequences. Sequencing used blood. The receptors here all came from a human donor with ulcerative colitis or Crohn's disease, or a healthy co-twin of an affected twin (not recorded which).

The V and J genes are TRBV5-1 and TRBJ2-7; TCRdb's D call, TRBD2, is unchecked because there is no DNA. From germline, CDR1 is SGHRS and CDR2 YFSETQ. This CDR3 spans 15 amino acids. CDR3 in amino acids: CASSLRAGGMYEQYF.

The chain employs TRBV6-5 and TRBJ2-1; TCRdb's D gene call, TRBD1, goes unchecked for lack of DNA. The CDR3 covers 15 residues. Germline V gene lookup returns CDR1 MNHEY and CDR2 SVGAGI. CDR3 loop: CASSYRGQPDNEQFF.

The CDR3 is CASSFDGSYGYTF. This chain links TRBV5-1 with TRBJ1-2. Germline CDR1 reads SGHRS; CDR2 reads YFSETQ. The CDR3 is 13 amino acids.

The chain couples TRBV29-1 to TRBJ2-1; TCRdb returns TRBD1, unconfirmable since there is no DNA. Germline values: CDR1 SQVTM, CDR2 ANQGSEA. The CDR3 loop spans 14 amino acids. The CDR3 reads CSVVRQRGVNEQFF.

The CDR3 spells CSVELGQGTQYF. The rearrangement joins TRBV29-1 to TRBJ2-3; no DNA is available, so the TRBD1 call from TCRdb remains unchecked. Germline CDR1 and CDR2: SQVTM and ANQGSEA. The CDR3 is 12 amino acids.

The J gene is TRBJ2-1, the V gene TRBV20-1; checking the TCRdb D call of TRBD2 is not possible without DNA. Germline V lookup: CDR1 DFQATT, CDR2 SNEGSKA (reference sequence). The CDR3 loop spans 18 amino acids. CDR3 protein: CSAHGSSGGEVVGNEQFF.

The rearrangement joins TRBV14 to TRBJ1-4. The CDR3 totals 16 residues. The germline gives CDR1 SGHDN, CDR2 FVKESK. CDR3 sequence reads: CASSLIRVGTNEKLFF.